The source of this T cell receptor (beta chain) is a study of CD8+ T cells in alopecia areata. In this sample, this clone turned up a few times. What it binds is not known. Study-level findings and limits: Scalp sample sequencing also detects resident alphabeta T cells of normal skin.

The study team obtained lesional scalp punch biopsies and peripheral blood from alopecia areata patients. The authors sorted CD4+ and CD8+ T cells from PBMCs. RNA was extracted and reverse transcribed into cDNA as the sequencing template. The assay was immunoSEQ multiplex PCR, and TCRdb's table has in-frame clones only and misses some. Here the sample spans 250,000 or so clones, 67% being singletons. Trimming left V 4 bases short and J 3 bases short, with 9 bases between. Germline V gene sequence: CDR1 SQVTM, CDR2 ANQGSEA. The CDR3 totals 12 residues. Specimen: CD4+ T cells sorted from blood, collected at week 0. This rearrangement joins TRBV29-1 to TRBJ1-1; maybe TRBD1 (5 bases). The sequence came from a human donor with alopecia areata. The CDR3 reads CSVVLRDTEAFF. The DNA for the CDR3 is TGCAGCGTTGTCCTCAGGGACACTGAAGCTTTCTTT. Together with reference TRBV29-1 and TRBJ1-1, the CDR3 gives the full variable domain: SAVISQKPSRDICQRGTSLTIQCQVDSQVTMMFWYRQQPGQSLTLIATANQGSEATYESGFVIDKFPISRPNLTFSTLTVSNMSPEDSSIYLCSVVLRDTEAFFGQGTRLTVV.